These T cell receptor beta chains were read from a single sample in a study of control samples from healthy donors and cancer patients. Method: immunoSEQ multiplex PCR; TCRdb's copy keeps in-frame clones and lacks some. The table has under 55,000 clones, 80% seen once. The sequencing sample was made of blood. The receptors were sampled from a man between 65 and 79 years old in good health. Both conserved end residues are trimmed from each CDR3.

TRBV7-9	TRBJ1-1	ASTKSRVLRQGGTEAF
TRBV27	TRBJ2-3	ASSLSMTDTQY
TRBV11-2	TRBJ1-5	ASSRGEGQPQH
TRBV7-8	TRBJ2-1	ASSLVGGMYNEQF
TRBV25-1	TRBJ1-1	ASTGRTEAF
TRBV2	TRBJ1-2	ASRERTTNYGYT
TRBV11-3	TRBJ2-2	ASSLDGTFRTGELF
TRBV19	TRBJ1-2	ASSPQKGRGYGYT
TRBV18	TRBJ1-1	ASSPSVVNTEAF
TRBV7-9	TRBJ1-2	ASSLGTEYGYT
TRBV29-1	TRBJ2-5	SVSDSLLAGIAGETQY
TRBV7-2	TRBJ2-2	ASSRTLRWDTGELF
TRBV9	TRBJ1-3	ASSVGSSPSGNTIY
TRBV11-2	TRBJ1-2	ASSTSAGYGYT
TRBV7-9	TRBJ1-1	ASSHPWTSMNTEAF
TRBV6-6	TRBJ1-1	ASPSEGWNTEAF
TRBV5-1	TRBJ2-2	ASRGQGGTGELF
TRBV7-2	TRBJ1-5	ASSSWTGNNQPQH
TRBV7-8	TRBJ2-7	ASSLDLAGGSYEQY
TRBV19	TRBJ2-2	ASSTRDRGFSGELF
TRBV6-6	TRBJ1-5	ASSYEGRGNQPQH
TRBV5-1	TRBJ2-5	ASSLSLAGGNLQETQY
TRBV6-6	TRBJ1-5	ASNRGGGYNQPQH